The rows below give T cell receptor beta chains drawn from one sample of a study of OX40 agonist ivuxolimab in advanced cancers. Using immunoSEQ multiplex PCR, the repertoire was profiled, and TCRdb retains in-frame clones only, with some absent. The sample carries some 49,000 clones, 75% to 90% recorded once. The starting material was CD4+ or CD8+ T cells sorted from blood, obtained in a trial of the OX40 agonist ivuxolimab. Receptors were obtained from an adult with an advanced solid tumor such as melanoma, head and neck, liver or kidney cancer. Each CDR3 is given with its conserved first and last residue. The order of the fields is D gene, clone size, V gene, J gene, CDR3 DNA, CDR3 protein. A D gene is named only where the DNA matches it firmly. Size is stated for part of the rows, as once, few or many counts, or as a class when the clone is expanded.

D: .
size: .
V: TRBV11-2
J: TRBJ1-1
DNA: TGTGCCAGCAGCTTATATCCCGCAGGGGAAGCTTTCTTT
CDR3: CASSLYPAGEAFF

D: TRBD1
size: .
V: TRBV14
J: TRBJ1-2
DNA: TGTGCCAGCAGCCTCCATGCAGGGGGCGATTACTATGGCTACACCTTC
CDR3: CASSLHAGGDYYGYTF

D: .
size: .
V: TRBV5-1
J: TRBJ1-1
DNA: TGCGCCAGCAGCTTGTCTAGCCAGAAACTTACTGAAGCTTTCTTT
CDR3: CASSLSSQKLTEAFF

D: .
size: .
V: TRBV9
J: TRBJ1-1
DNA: TGTGCCAGCAGCGGTAATAACAGTCTCTCTACTGAAGCTTTCTTT
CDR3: CASSGNNSLSTEAFF

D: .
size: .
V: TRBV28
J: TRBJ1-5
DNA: TGTGCCAGCAGTTGGGACAAAAGCAATCAGCCCCAGCATTTT
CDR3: CASSWDKSNQPQHF

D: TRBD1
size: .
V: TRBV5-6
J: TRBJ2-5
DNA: TGTGCCAGCAGCCTAGGACAGGGAAGGGAGACCCAGTACTTC
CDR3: CASSLGQGRETQYF

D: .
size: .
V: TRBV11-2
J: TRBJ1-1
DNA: TGTGCCAGCAGCGCCACAGGGAACACCCTGACAAGGTCTGAAGCTTTCTTT
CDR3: CASSATGNTLTRSEAFF

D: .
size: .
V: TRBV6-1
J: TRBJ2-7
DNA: TGTGCCAGCAGCCCCCAGGACCCTTGGGAGCAGTACTTC
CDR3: CASSPQDPWEQYF

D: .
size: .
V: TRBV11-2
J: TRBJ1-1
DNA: TGTGCCAGCAGCACTACGGCCGGGACACTGAACACTGAAGCTTTCTTT
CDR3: CASSTTAGTLNTEAFF

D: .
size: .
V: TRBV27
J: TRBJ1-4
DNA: TGTGCCAGCAGTTCAACAGGGTTGTCAACTAATGAAAAACTGTTTTTT
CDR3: CASSSTGLSTNEKLFF

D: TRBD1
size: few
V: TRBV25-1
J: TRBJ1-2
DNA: TGTGCCAGCAGTGCAGGGGACAGTGTCTATGGCTACACCTTC
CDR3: CASSAGDSVYGYTF

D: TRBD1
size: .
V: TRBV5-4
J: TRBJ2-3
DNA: TGTGCCAGCAGCTTGAGGGACAGTGGCACAGATACGCAGTATTTT
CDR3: CASSLRDSGTDTQYF

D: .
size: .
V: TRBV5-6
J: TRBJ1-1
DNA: TGTGCCAGCAGCTTGGAACCGTTAAACACTGAAGCTTTCTTT
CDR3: CASSLEPLNTEAFF

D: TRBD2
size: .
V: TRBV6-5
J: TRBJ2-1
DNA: TGTGCCAGCAGTTACTCGGGAGGTTGGGGGGGCAATGAGCAGTTCTTC
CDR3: CASSYSGGWGGNEQFF

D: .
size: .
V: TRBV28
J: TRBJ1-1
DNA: TGTGCCAGCAGTGGGAACGCTGAAGCTTTCTTT
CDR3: CASSGNAEAFF

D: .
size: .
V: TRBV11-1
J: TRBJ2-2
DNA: TGTGCCAGCAGCTTAAACAGGGTAATAGGGAACACCGGGGAGCTGTTTTTT
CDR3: CASSLNRVIGNTGELFF

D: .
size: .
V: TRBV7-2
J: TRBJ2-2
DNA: TGTGCCAGCAGCTTAAACGCCGGGGAGCTGTTTTTT
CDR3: CASSLNAGELFF

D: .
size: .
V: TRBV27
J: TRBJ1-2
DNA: TGTGCCAGCAGTTTGGCTGGGGGCTATGGCTACACCTTC
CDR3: CASSLAGGYGYTF

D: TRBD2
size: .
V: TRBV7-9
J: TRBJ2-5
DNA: TGTGCCAGCAGCTTAACTAGCGGGGCGGAGACCCAGTACTTC
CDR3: CASSLTSGAETQYF

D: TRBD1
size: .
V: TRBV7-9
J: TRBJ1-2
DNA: TGTGCCAGCAGCTCGACGGGGACAGGGTTAGGCTACACCTTC
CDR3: CASSSTGTGLGYTF

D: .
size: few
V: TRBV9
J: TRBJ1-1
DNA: TGTGCCAGCAGCGTCGCCGGGGCCGGCACTGAAGCTTTCTTT
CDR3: CASSVAGAGTEAFF

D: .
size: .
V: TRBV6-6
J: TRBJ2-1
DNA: TGTGCCAGCAGTTTCACCCAGGACAATGAGCAGTTCTTC
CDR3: CASSFTQDNEQFF

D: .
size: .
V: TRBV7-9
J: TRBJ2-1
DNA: TGTGCCAGCATCGAGGACGGGGCCTACGAGCAGTTCTTC
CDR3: CASIEDGAYEQFF

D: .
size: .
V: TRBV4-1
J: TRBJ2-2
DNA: TGCGCCAGCAGCCAAGTCCCTAGCAGTCAGGTCGCCGGGGAGCTGTTTTTT
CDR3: CASSQVPSSQVAGELFF

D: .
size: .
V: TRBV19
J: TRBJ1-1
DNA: TGTGCCAGTAGTATTCCCCATGGGGCCGGATGGGGAGGTGAAGCTTTCTTT
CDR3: CASSIPHGAGWGGEAFF

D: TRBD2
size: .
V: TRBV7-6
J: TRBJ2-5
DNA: TGTGCCAGCAGCCCCATCAAACTAGCGTCGGAGACCCAGTACTTC
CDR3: CASSPIKLASETQYF

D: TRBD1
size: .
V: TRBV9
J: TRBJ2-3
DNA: TGTGCCAGCAGCCTAACGGGACAGGGCGCAGATACGCAGTATTTT
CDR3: CASSLTGQGADTQYF

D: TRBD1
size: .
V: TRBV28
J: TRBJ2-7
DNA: TGTGCCAGCAGAGAGACAGGGAATAACTACGAGCAGTACTTC
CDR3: CASRETGNNYEQYF

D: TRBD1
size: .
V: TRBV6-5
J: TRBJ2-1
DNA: TGTGCCAGCAGTGGGACAGGGTACAATGAGCAGTTCTTC
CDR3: CASSGTGYNEQFF

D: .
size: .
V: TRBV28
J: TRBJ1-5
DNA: TGTGCCAGCAGTGAACCGGGACTGCACAATCAGCCCCAGCATTTT
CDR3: CASSEPGLHNQPQHF

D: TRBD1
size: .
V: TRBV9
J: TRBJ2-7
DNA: TGTGCCAGCAGCGTAGGTACGGGACAGGGATCCTACGAGCAGTACTTC
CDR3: CASSVGTGQGSYEQYF

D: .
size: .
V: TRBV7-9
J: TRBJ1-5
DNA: TGTGCCAGCAGCTTAGAGAGGCAGTCCCAGCATTTT
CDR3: CASSLERQSQHF

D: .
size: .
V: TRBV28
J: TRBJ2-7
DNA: TGTGCCAGCAGTTTTACCGCCACCTACGAGCAGTACTTC
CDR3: CASSFTATYEQYF

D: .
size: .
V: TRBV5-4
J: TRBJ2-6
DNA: TGTGCCAGCAGCTCGCCGGGCTCTGGGGCCAACGTCCTGACTTTC
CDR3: CASSSPGSGANVLTF

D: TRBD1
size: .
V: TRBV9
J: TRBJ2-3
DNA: TGTGCCAGCAGCCCTTGGACAGGGGGCACAGATACGCAGTATTTT
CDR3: CASSPWTGGTDTQYF

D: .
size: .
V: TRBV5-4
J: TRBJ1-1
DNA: TGTGCCAGCAGCTTGGGGGGACCGTACACTGAAGCTTTCTTT
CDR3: CASSLGGPYTEAFF

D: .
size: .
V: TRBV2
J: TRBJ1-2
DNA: TGTGCCAGCAGTGAAGGGACTGGTTCCTATGGCTACACCTTC
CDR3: CASSEGTGSYGYTF

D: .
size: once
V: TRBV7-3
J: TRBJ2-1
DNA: TGTGCCAGCAGCTTAAGCATGGGGGCCTCTCAGTTCTTC
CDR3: CASSLSMGASQFF

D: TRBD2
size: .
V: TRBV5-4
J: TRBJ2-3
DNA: TGTGCCAGCAGGGCCTGGGGAGCGGGGGGGACCACAGATACGCAGTATTTT
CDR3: CASRAWGAGGTTDTQYF

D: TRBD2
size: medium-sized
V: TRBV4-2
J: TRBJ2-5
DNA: TGTGCCAGCAGCCCCGAGGTCCCCCTTAGCGGGGACCCTCAAGAGACCCAGTACTTC
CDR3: CASSPEVPLSGDPQETQYF

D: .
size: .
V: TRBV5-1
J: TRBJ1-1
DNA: TGCGCCAGCAGCTTATTAGGATACCTGAACACTGAAGCTTTCTTT
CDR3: CASSLLGYLNTEAFF

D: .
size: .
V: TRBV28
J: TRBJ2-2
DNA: TGTGCCAGCAGTGAATACCCTGAGGAGCTGTTTTTT
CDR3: CASSEYPEELFF

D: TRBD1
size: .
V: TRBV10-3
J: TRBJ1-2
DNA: TGTGCCATCAGTGAGTCGCCGGGACAGAACTATGGCTACACCTTC
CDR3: CAISESPGQNYGYTF

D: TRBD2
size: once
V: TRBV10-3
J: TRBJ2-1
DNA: TGTGCCATCAGTGGGACAGGGAGACTAGCGGGGGCCTTCGGGCAGTTCTTC
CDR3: CAISGTGRLAGAFGQFF

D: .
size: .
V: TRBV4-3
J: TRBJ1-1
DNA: TGCGCCAGCAGCCAAGAGCGGGGACGGGACACTGAAGCTTTCTTT
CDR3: CASSQERGRDTEAFF

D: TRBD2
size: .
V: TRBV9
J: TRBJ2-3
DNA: TGTGCCAGCAGCGGTGGGGGAAGCGGGGGTATGCAGTATTTT
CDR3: CASSGGGSGGMQYF

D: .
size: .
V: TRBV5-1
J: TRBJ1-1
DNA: TGCGCCAGCAGTTCCACCGACAGTAGCACTGAAGCTTTCTTT
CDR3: CASSSTDSSTEAFF

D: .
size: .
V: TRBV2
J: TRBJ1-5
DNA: TGTGCCAGCAGGCGGGACGGGTCCTACAATCAGCCCCAGCATTTT
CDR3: CASRRDGSYNQPQHF

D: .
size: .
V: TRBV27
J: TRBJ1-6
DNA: TGTGCCAGCAGTCCCCCCCCCGGACAGACCTTTAATTCACCCCTCCACTTT
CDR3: CASSPPPGQTFNSPLHF

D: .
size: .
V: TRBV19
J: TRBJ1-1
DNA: TGTGCCAGTAGTATCGAGCCCTCAATCATCAGGGGTGGAACTGAAGCTTTCTTT
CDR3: CASSIEPSIIRGGTEAFF

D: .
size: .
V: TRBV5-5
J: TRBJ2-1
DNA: TGTGCCAGCAGCTTGGACCAGAGGAATGAGCAGTTCTTC
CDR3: CASSLDQRNEQFF

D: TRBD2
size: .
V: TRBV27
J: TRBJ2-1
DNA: TGTGCCAGCAGTTTATCCCGTAGCGGGGGGAGCAATGAGCAGTTCTTC
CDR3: CASSLSRSGGSNEQFF

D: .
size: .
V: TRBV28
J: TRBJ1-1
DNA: TGTGCCAGCAGTTTCGGGTATGGGGGGAACACTGAAGCTTTCTTT
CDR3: CASSFGYGGNTEAFF

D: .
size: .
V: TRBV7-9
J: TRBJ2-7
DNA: TGTGCCAGCAGCTTATATGGGGAGTACGAGCAGTACTTC
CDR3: CASSLYGEYEQYF